The 21 T cell receptor beta chains listed next were all sequenced from one sample in a study of cytomegalovirus exposure and HLA in healthy donors. With 60 Vbeta and 13 Jbeta primers, the PCR was carried out. Assay used: immunoSEQ multiplex PCR; TCRdb lists only in-frame clones, some missing. The sample has about 150,000 clones, around a tenth seen once. Sequencing was carried out using PBMCs. These receptors came from a male donor in good health and CMV-seronegative.

This clone has more than one count but fewer than ten. V gene TRBV27 combines with J gene TRBJ1-5; D is perhaps TRBD1 (5 bases). This CDR3 is 15 amino acids long. Trimming removed 3 bases from V and 3 bases from J, with 12 bases in between. The V gene's germline CDR1 is MNHEY and CDR2 SMNVEV (reference sequence). In DNA form, the CDR3 reads TGTGCCAGCAGTTTGCAAGGGGCCTTCAATCAGCCCCAGCATTTT. Translation gives CASSLQGAFNQPQHF.

This clone has only a few counts. The rearrangement links TRBV4-1 to TRBJ2-5, with D perhaps matching TRBD1 (5 bases). The germline V and J ends were trimmed by 5 bases and 5 bases, with 12 bases remaining between them. Germline V gene lookup returns CDR1 MGHRA and CDR2 YSYEKL. The length of the CDR3 is 13 residues. The CDR3 sequence: CASSLGVVETQYF. The CDR3 nucleotides read TGCGCCAGCAGCTTAGGGGTTGTCGAGACCCAGTACTTC.

Points on this clone: The junction departs from the called germline gene at one end, perhaps through a read error. The chain is built from TRBV7-6 and TRBJ2-5; TRBD2 might be the D (5 bases). The CDR3 totals 15 residues. CDR1 and CDR2 (germline): SGHVS, FNYEAQ. In DNA form, the CDR3 reads TGTGCCAGCAGCGCGATACTAGTTCCCCAAAAGACCCAGTACTTC. The encoded protein is CASSAILVPQKTQYF.

This clone was picked up a small number of times. CDR3 protein: CASSVPTSGTDTQYF. The DNA of the CDR3 is TGTGCCAGCAGTGTCCCGACTAGCGGGACAGATACGCAGTATTTT. This chain joins TRBV28 and TRBJ2-3; 10 nucleotides line up with TRBD2. The CDR3 is made up of 15 amino acids. Trimming cost V 5 bases and J 3 bases; bases outside gene matches: 5. Germline-derived CDR1 and CDR2 are MDHEN and SYDVKM.

The genes are TRBV4-2 and TRBJ2-7, with TRBD1 matching 8 bases. The CDR3 runs 16 residues. Trimming removed 6 bases from V and 0 bases from J; junction bases left unmatched: 10. CDR1 LGHNA and CDR2 YNFKEQ come from the germline V gene. DNA for the CDR3: TGTGCCAGCAGTCAATTGGACAGGGCGAGCTCCTACGAGCAGTACTTC. This gives the protein CASSQLDRASSYEQYF.

V gene TRBV11-1 combines with J gene TRBJ2-7; D is perhaps TRBD2 (6 bases). Trimming took off 5 bases at V and 4 bases at J, with 15 bases between the two ends. CDR3 length: 14 residues. Germline CDR1 SGHAT, CDR2 FQDESV (reference sequence). This CDR3 is CASSRAGGPYEQYF. The CDR3 bases are TGTGCCAGCAGCCGGGCTGGAGGGCCTTACGAGCAGTACTTC.

The V and J genes are TRBV9 and TRBJ1-5; TRBD1 aligns across 11 bases. Germline loops: CDR1 SGDLS, CDR2 YYNGEE. This CDR3 has 16 residues. V was pared by 4 bases and J by 7 bases, with 10 bases of the junction left unmatched. DNA of the CDR3: TGTGCCAGCAGCCCGCGAGGACAGGGGGCAGGGCAGCCCCAGCATTTT. Encoded protein: CASSPRGQGAGQPQHF.

In DNA form, the CDR3 reads TGTGCCAGCAGCCCGGTTATGGCGGGAGGGCCGCCAGATACGCAGTATTTT. Translation: CASSPVMAGGPPDTQYF. The chain combines TRBV7-8 with TRBJ2-3; 9 nucleotides match TRBD2. Germline CDR1 is SGHVS and CDR2 is FQNEAQ. There are 17 residues in the CDR3. V lost 5 bases, J lost 4 bases, and 13 bases stayed unmatched.

This clone was counted a few times. The rearrangement joins TRBV2 to TRBJ2-2; D might be TRBD2 (5 bases). V was clipped by 3 bases and J by 0 bases, with 8 bases between them. The germline gives CDR1 SNHLY, CDR2 FYNNEI. The CDR3 extends over 15 amino acids. The CDR3 reads CASSDGNPNTGELFF. The CDR3 DNA reads as TGTGCCAGCAGTGACGGGAACCCGAACACCGGGGAGCTGTTTTTT. Based on the CDR3 plus reference TRBV2 and TRBJ2-2, the full variable domain is EPEVTQTPSHQVTQMGQEVILRCVPISNHLYFYWYRQILGQKVEFLVSFYNNEISEKSEIFDDQFSVERPDGSNFTLKIRSTKLEDSAMYFCASSDGNPNTGELFFGEGSRLTVL.

This rearrangement joins TRBV10-3 to TRBJ2-5; possibly TRBD1 for D (6 bases). This CDR3 is 17 amino acids long. The V end was cut by 2 bases, the J end by 1 base, with 17 bases between. Germline-derived CDR1 and CDR2 are ENHRY and SYGVKD. The CDR3 DNA follows: TGTGCCATCAGTGAGGTCGGCGAGACAGGTCGCCAAGAGACCCAGTACTTC. Its translation is CAISEVGETGRQETQYF.

This chain links TRBV7-2 with TRBJ1-5; 9 bases fit TRBD1. After removal of 2 bases from V and 11 bases from J, the junction contained 10 bases not matched to a gene. The CDR3 length is 15 residues. Germline CDR1 is SGHTA and CDR2 is FQGNSA. CDR3 region: CASSLMGQGLGSQHF. The DNA for the CDR3 is TGTGCCAGCAGCTTAATGGGACAGGGCCTCGGGTCCCAGCATTTT.

This clone has a handful of counts. The J gene is TRBJ1-3, the V gene TRBV5-1; 7 nucleotides line up with TRBD1. The germline gives CDR1 SGHRS, CDR2 YFSETQ. The CDR3 covers 13 residues. The trim removed 7 bases at V and 4 bases at J, leaving 5 bases unmatched. CDR3 nucleotides: TGCGCCAGCGGGATGGGACAGGGAAACACCATATATTTT. As protein: CASGMGQGNTIYF.

This clone was seen more than once but under ten times. The rearrangement uses TRBV19 and TRBJ1-5; D remains ambiguous. V gave up 7 bases and J gave up 5 bases, with 18 bases separating them. The length of the CDR3 is 15 residues. CDR1 and CDR2 from the germline V gene are LNHDA and SQIVND (reference sequence). The CDR3 DNA is TGTGCCAGTACTCCTAGAGAGAGGTCTTATCAGCCCCAGCATTTT. It is translated as CASTPRERSYQPQHF.

The chain carries TRBV11-2 and TRBJ2-1, with a weak D call TRBD2 (5 bases). The CDR3 is 15 amino acids. V gave up 2 bases and J gave up 9 bases, with 17 bases separating them. Per the germline V gene, CDR1 is SGHAT and CDR2 is FQNNGV. The CDR3 loop reads CASSLNFVVAGEQFF. CDR3 DNA sequence: TGTGCCAGCAGCTTAAACTTCGTGGTGGCGGGTGAGCAGTTCTTC. Using reference TRBV11-2 and TRBJ2-1 for the parts outside the CDR3, the full variable domain is EAGVAQSPRYKIIEKRQSVAFWCNPISGHATLYWYQQILGQGPKLLIQFQNNGVVDDSQLPKDRFSAERLKGVDSTLKIQPAKLEDSAVYLCASSLNFVVAGEQFFGPGTRLTVL.

This clone was seen a few times. This chain links TRBV2 with TRBJ2-2; possibly TRBD2 for D (6 bases). V was pared by 5 bases and J by 5 bases, with 15 bases between. CDR3 size: 15 residues. CDR1 is SNHLY, CDR2 FYNNEI, per germline. This CDR3 is CASSSPGLSTGELFF. Here the CDR3 DNA reads TGTGCCAGCAGTTCACCGGGACTGTCAACCGGGGAGCTGTTTTTT.

V gene TRBV7-6 combines with J gene TRBJ1-5; tentatively, D is TRBD1 (5 bases). The germline gives CDR1 SGHVS, CDR2 FNYEAQ. The V end was cut by 5 bases, the J end by 3 bases, with 20 bases between. There are 17 residues in the CDR3. CDR3 coding DNA: TGTGCCAGCAGCCTCGCGGGGGGGGGTGATACCAATCAGCCCCAGCATTTT. Translated, it gives CASSLAGGGDTNQPQHF.

This clone turned up a few times. V usage is TRBV7-2 and J usage is TRBJ1-2; D is ambiguous. The germline V gene encodes CDR1 SGHTA and CDR2 FQGNSA. Trimming removed 7 bases at V and 6 bases at J, with 15 bases between. This CDR3 is 13 amino acids long. The CDR3 bases are TGTGCCAGCACCCCAGGAGGGATTGATGGCTACACCTTC. Residues: CASTPGGIDGYTF.

The chain has TRBV15 and TRBJ2-3; D is unclear. Deletions cut 0 bases from V and 10 bases from J, with 11 bases between. The CDR3 covers 13 residues. Germline CDR1 is LNHNV and CDR2 is YYDKDF (reference sequence). The CDR3 is CATSRDKFIAQYF. In DNA, the CDR3 is TGTGCCACCAGCAGAGATAAGTTCATAGCGCAGTATTTT. The whole variable domain, remainder taken from reference TRBV15 and TRBJ2-3, is DAMVIQNPRYQVTQFGKPVTLSCSQTLNHNVMYWYQQKSSQAPKLLFHYYDKDFNNEADTPDNFQSRRPNTSFCFLDIRSPGLGDTAMYLCATSRDKFIAQYFGPGTRLTVL.

The chain joins TRBV4-3 to TRBJ2-3; D is undetermined. This CDR3 contains 12 residues. Trimming stripped 1 base from V and 5 bases from J, with 4 bases between. The germline V gene encodes CDR1 LGHNA and CDR2 YSLEER. CDR3 region: CASSQGGDTQYF. The DNA for the CDR3 is TGCGCCAGCAGCCAAGGAGGAGATACGCAGTATTTT.

This clone showed up just a few times. V usage is TRBV28 and J usage is TRBJ2-2; 10 positions agree with TRBD2. The V gene end was trimmed by 5 bases and the J gene end by 3 bases; junction bases not matched to a gene: 3. CDR1 is MDHEN and CDR2 is SYDVKM in the germline V gene. This CDR3 region has 15 residues. CDR3 bases: TGTGCCAGCAGTCCCCTAGCGGGAGACACCGGGGAGCTGTTTTTT. Translating it yields CASSPLAGDTGELFF.

CDR3 sequence: CASSLSRGGNTEAFF. CDR3 coding DNA: TGTGCCAGCAGCTTAAGTAGGGGGGGGAACACTGAAGCTTTCTTT. This chain uses TRBV7-2 with TRBJ1-1; D is perhaps TRBD1 (6 bases). Trimming left V 2 bases short and J 1 base short, with 11 bases between. Per germline, CDR1 SGHTA and CDR2 FQGNSA. This CDR3 has 15 amino acids.